This TCR beta chain stems from a study of somatic mutations in cytotoxic T cells in rheumatoid arthritis. Study in general: The researchers flow-sorted some T-cell populations stained with V beta antibodies and got nearly 100% purity, and these included V beta1+ cells sequenced for TCRB.

Sequencing used immunoSEQ multiplex PCR; TCRdb keeps in-frame clones, though not all of them. This sample has just over 15,000 clones; more than 70% occur once, and the top ten carry 11% to 15%. V lost 3 bases to trimming and J lost 5 bases; unmatched junction nucleotides: 5. Germline V gene data show CDR1 as SQVTM and CDR2 as ANQGSEA. This CDR3 has 14 residues. This chain uses TRBV29-1 with TRBJ2-1; 9 positions match TRBD1. Sequenced material: CD8+ T cells sorted from blood. The source is an adult with rheumatoid arthritis. The DNA of the CDR3 is TGCAGCGTTGACCCGGGACAGGGAAACAATGAGCAGTTCTTC. It specifies CSVDPGQGNNEQFF.